These T cell receptor beta chains were read from a single sample in a study of T cells in Graves' hyperthyroidism and ophthalmopathy. Via MiXCR, TCRdb re-called the multiplex PCR reads, giving one row per CDR3 protein. The repertoire includes around 200,000 distinct CDR3 sequences, over 15% of them detected once, and about 31% sits in the top ten. Sequenced input: blood. These TCRs come from a woman aged 45-65 years with Graves' hyperthyroidism. Both conserved end residues are part of each CDR3. A D gene is named only where the DNA matches it firmly. A row's size may be missing; if present it is once, few, many or a size class.

j_gene | d_gene | abundance | v_gene | CDR3aa | CDR3nt
TRBJ1-3 | NA | many | TRBV29-1 | CSVEEGGAGNTIYF | TGCAGCGTTGAAGAAGGGGGGGCTGGAAACACCATATATTTT
TRBJ1-5 | TRBD1 | NA | TRBV28 | CASSLASGGGLQPQHF | TGTGCCAGCAGTTTAGCTTCAGGGGGGGGGCTGCAACCCCAGCATTTT
TRBJ1-1 | NA | many | TRBV7-2 | CASSYRESGLPEAFF | TGTGCCAGCAGCTACAGGGAATCGGGCTTACCTGAAGCTTTCTTT
TRBJ1-5 | NA | many | TRBV28 | CASKAGGSNQPQHF | TGTGCCAGCAAGGCAGGAGGAAGCAATCAGCCCCAGCATTTT
TRBJ2-5 | TRBD2 | NA | TRBV30 | CAWSRTGTSYETQYF | TGTGCCTGGAGCAGGACCGGGACTAGTTATGAGACCCAGTACTTC
TRBJ2-5 | NA | few | TRBV5-4 | CASRSWGLQETQYF | TGTGCCAGCAGAAGCTGGGGACTCCAAGAGACCCAGTACTTC
TRBJ1-4 | NA | NA | TRBV19 | CASSIRPEKLFF | TGTGCCAGTAGTATCCGGCCCGAAAAACTGTTTTTT
TRBJ1-1 | NA | many | TRBV5-1 | CASSLMGTPEAFF | TGCGCCAGCAGCTTGATGGGGACCCCTGAAGCTTTCTTT
TRBJ1-6 | TRBD1 | few | TRBV7-2 | CASSPEDRAHPFTYNSPLHF | TGTGCCAGCAGCCCAGAGGACAGGGCGCACCCCTTCACCTATAATTCACCCCTCCACTTT
TRBJ1-6 | NA | many | TRBV2 | CARGGASNSPLHF | TGTGCCAGAGGCGGGGCCTCTAATTCACCCCTCCACTTT
TRBJ2-3 | NA | NA | TRBV9 | CASSVRGAQSTDTQYF | TGTGCCAGCAGCGTTCGGGGGGCTCAAAGCACAGATACGCAGTATTTT
TRBJ1-1 | TRBD1 | many | TRBV2 | CASTIRRDRGGSRVNTEAFF | TGTGCCAGCACAATAAGGAGGGACAGGGGGGGGAGTAGGGTGAACACTGAAGCTTTCTTT